The 3 T cell receptor beta chains below were found in one sample sequenced in a study of cytomegalovirus exposure and HLA in healthy donors (dated by TCRdb to the late 2010s). The library was built by means of the immunoSEQ multiplex PCR assay. For the multiplex PCR, a mixture combining 60 forward primers for TCR Vbeta segments and 13 reverse primers for TCR Jbeta segments was used. This immuneACCESS table, as held by TCRdb, lists in-frame sequences with V and J called but not all clones. Of the missing ones, under half trace to an unresolved V gene in checked studies; the others have no known cause. In all, the sample holds 120,000 or so clones, and about 68% of those were seen once. More than 3.5% of the sample comes from the top ten. The sequencing sample was made of PBMCs. The receptors were sampled from a man between 40 and 49 years old in good health and CMV-seropositive.

V is TRBV9 and J is TRBJ1-1; 8 nucleotides agree with TRBD1. V lost 0 bases and J lost 3; bases outside the gene matches: 10. Germline assignment: CDR1 SGDLS and CDR2 YYNGEE. This CDR3 contains 17 residues. The CDR3 protein is CASSVDSSLRGHTEAFF. DNA for the CDR3: TGTGCCAGCAGCGTAGATAGCAGTCTCAGGGGGCACACTGAAGCTTTCTTT.

The V call is TRBV4-1, the J call TRBJ1-1, with unresolved D. The CDR3 contains 12 residues. Trimming pared 6 bases from V and 2 bases from J, leaving 7 bases between. The germline V gene encodes CDR1 MGHRA and CDR2 YSYEKL. The CDR3 loop reads CASRTTNTEAFF. CDR3 sequence (DNA): TGCGCCAGCAGGACAACAAACACTGAAGCTTTCTTT.

In its sample, this clone was seen a few times. This chain uses TRBV25-1 with TRBJ1-4, with D tentatively TRBD1 (5 bases). V lost 8 bases, J lost 4 bases, and 11 bases lay in between. From germline, CDR1 is MGHDK and CDR2 SYGVNS. The CDR3 runs to 13 residues. CDR3 in DNA: TGTGCCAGCTCTCCAGGGAATAATGAAAAACTGTTTTTT. Its protein product is CASSPGNNEKLFF.